This TCR beta chain was recovered during a study of shared clonotypes between healthy human individuals. Germline CDR1 and CDR2: SEHNR and FQNEAQ (reference sequence). V lost 4 bases, J lost 4 bases, and 16 bases lay in between. CDR3 length: 15 residues. This clone was recorded a few times. Generated by immunoSEQ multiplex PCR, the TCRdb table keeps only in-frame clones and is missing some. The sample holds 230,000 or so clones, approximately 65% seen once. This chain connects TRBV7-9 to TRBJ1-2; the D gene is possibly TRBD1 (5 bases). The sequencing input was memory CD4+ T cells sorted from blood. Documented subset: CD45RA-negative fraction. The source of this sequence is a man aged 30 to 39 in good health. As DNA, the CDR3 is TGTGCCAGCAGCTCAGGGCAGGGACGGGCCTATGGCTACACCTTC. Translating gives CASSSGQGRAYGYTF.